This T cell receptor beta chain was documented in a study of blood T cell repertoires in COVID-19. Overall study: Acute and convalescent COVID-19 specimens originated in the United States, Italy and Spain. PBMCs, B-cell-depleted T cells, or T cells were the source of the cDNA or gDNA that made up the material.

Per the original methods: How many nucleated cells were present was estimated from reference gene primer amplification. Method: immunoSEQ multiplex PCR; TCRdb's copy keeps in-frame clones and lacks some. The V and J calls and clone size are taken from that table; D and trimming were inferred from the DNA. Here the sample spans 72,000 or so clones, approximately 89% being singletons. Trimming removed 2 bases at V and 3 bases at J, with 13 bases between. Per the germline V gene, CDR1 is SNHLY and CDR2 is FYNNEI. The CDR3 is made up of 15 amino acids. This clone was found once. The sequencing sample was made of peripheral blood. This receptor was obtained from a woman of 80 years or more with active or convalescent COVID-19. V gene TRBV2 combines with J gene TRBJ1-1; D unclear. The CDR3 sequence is CASSEHSGRYTEAFF. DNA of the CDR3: TGTGCCAGCAGTGAACATTCGGGTCGTTACACTGAAGCTTTCTTT.